This T cell receptor (beta chain) was documented in a study of T cell repertoires in cytomegalovirus infection. Germline assignment: CDR1 MNHEY and CDR2 SVGAGI. This CDR3 spans 16 amino acids. The ends lost 2 bases at V and 7 bases at J; junction bases unmatched: 9. TCRdb independently ran MiXCR on the reads; one entry per CDR3 protein. The sample lists approximately 750,000 distinct CDR3 sequences, 35% occurring once. Broader study findings: Summed public TCR beta family frequency identified CMV carriers bearing the relevant HLA. Across the ex vivo response, the dominant clonotypes were HLA-C-restricted CMV-specific TCR beta clonotypes.

To note about this clonotype: Antigen unknown.

The V and J genes are TRBV6-5 and TRBJ2-4, with 9 bases identical to TRBD1. The sample was PBMCs. The sequence derives from a human donor in good health (CMV status not recorded). Some clones in this sample may be carry-over from other donors' samples. Here the CDR3 DNA reads TGTGCCAGCAGTTACGGGGGACAGGGTCCGGGGAACATTCAGTACTTC. Translating it yields CASSYGGQGPGNIQYF.